Listed below are T cell receptor beta chains from one sample, sequenced in a study of cytomegalovirus exposure and HLA in healthy donors. Libraries were prepared by immunoSEQ multiplex PCR; TCRdb keeps only in-frame clonotypes and omits some of them. The sample shows approximately 98,000 clones, around 82% of them seen only once. Sequenced material: PBMCs. The receptors stem from a woman younger than 30 in good health and CMV-seronegative. Both conserved end residues are part of each CDR3. The D gene is left open where the match is weak. Not every row has a clone size; where given, it reads once, few, many or a size class.

length,V,J,size,D,CDR3,DNA
14,TRBV27,TRBJ2-4,NA,NA,CASRKAGQGNIQYF,TGTGCCAGCAGGAAAGCGGGTCAGGGAAACATTCAGTACTTC
15,TRBV4-1,TRBJ2-5,NA,TRBD2,CASSQEERGGETQYF,TGCGCCAGCAGCCAAGAGGAGCGGGGGGGAGAGACCCAGTACTTC
15,TRBV5-6,TRBJ2-3,NA,TRBD2,CASSLGGGATDTQYF,TGTGCCAGCAGCTTGGGCGGGGGGGCTACAGATACGCAGTATTTT
14,TRBV25-1,TRBJ2-1,NA,TRBD2,CASSVGGGPQWQFF,TGTGCCAGCAGTGTAGGCGGGGGACCCCAGTGGCAGTTCTTC
15,TRBV19,TRBJ1-5,NA,NA,CASSVTGKGNQPQHF,TGTGCCAGTAGTGTCACAGGGAAGGGCAATCAGCCCCAGCATTTT
14,TRBV6-1,TRBJ1-4,NA,TRBD1,CASRLGTGNEKLFF,TGTGCCAGCAGGCTCGGGACAGGGAATGAAAAACTGTTTTTT
16,TRBV9,TRBJ2-3,NA,TRBD2,CASSSGLAGDTDTQYF,TGTGCCAGCAGCTCCGGACTAGCGGGGGACACAGATACGCAGTATTTT
17,TRBV7-3,TRBJ2-1,NA,NA,CASSLAEVGLVGNEQFF,TGTGCCAGCAGCCTCGCCGAGGTCGGACTCGTGGGCAATGAGCAGTTCTTC
17,TRBV12-5,TRBJ2-2,NA,NA,CASGLVLGRGTTGELFF,TGTGCTAGTGGTTTGGTATTAGGGAGGGGGACGACCGGGGAGCTGTTTTTT
20,TRBV4-1,TRBJ2-3,NA,TRBD2,CASSQDIGLAGALSTDTQYF,TGCGCCAGCAGCCAAGATATAGGACTAGCGGGGGCCCTCAGCACAGATACGCAGTATTTT
12,TRBV6-1,TRBJ1-1,NA,TRBD1,CASSGTGGDAFF,TGTGCCAGCAGTGGGACAGGGGGCGACGCTTTCTTT
15,TRBV6-5,TRBJ1-4,NA,TRBD1,CASSPYRGSNEKLFF,TGTGCCAGCAGTCCTTACAGGGGAAGTAATGAAAAACTGTTTTTT
14,TRBV5-1,TRBJ2-1,NA,TRBD2,CASSYGGSYNEQFF,TGCGCCAGCAGCTACGGGGGGTCCTACAATGAGCAGTTCTTC
13,TRBV28,TRBJ1-2,NA,NA,CASSLRQAYGYTF,TGTGCCAGCAGTTTAAGACAGGCCTATGGCTACACCTTC
15,TRBV19,TRBJ1-5,once,NA,CASTASVGRNQPQHF,TGTGCCAGTACCGCTTCAGTTGGGCGCAATCAGCCCCAGCATTTT
14,TRBV5-1,TRBJ1-1,NA,NA,CASSCCPRSTEAFF,TGCGCCAGCAGCTGCTGCCCACGGAGCACTGAAGCTTTCTTT
14,TRBV6-1,TRBJ2-7,NA,TRBD1,CASSEADRVYEQYF,TGTGCCAGCAGTGAAGCGGACAGGGTCTACGAGCAGTACTTC
16,TRBV7-8,TRBJ2-2,NA,TRBD2,CASRDLAGGPTGELFF,TGTGCCAGCAGAGATCTAGCGGGGGGCCCCACCGGGGAGCTGTTTTTT
11,TRBV2,TRBJ2-5,NA,TRBD2,CASRAGETQYF,TGTGCCAGCAGAGCGGGGGAGACCCAGTACTTC
15,TRBV27,TRBJ1-6,NA,NA,CASSPGPSPGSPLHF,TGTGCCAGCAGCCCAGGGCCCTCCCCAGGGTCACCCCTCCACTTT
13,TRBV19,TRBJ1-1,NA,NA,CASSIMRGGEAFF,TGTGCCAGTAGTATTATGAGGGGAGGGGAAGCTTTCTTT
16,TRBV2,TRBJ1-5,NA,NA,CASSAAGQENNQPQHF,TGTGCCAGCAGTGCGGCGGGGCAAGAGAACAATCAGCCCCAGCATTTT